The source of this T cell receptor (beta chain) is a study of cytomegalovirus exposure and HLA in healthy donors. Study-wide points: In vitro testing confirmed a few CMV-associated chains as specific for CMV antigens. A further, later analysis showed that HLA-associated TCR beta chains (compared with equally common others) were more clonally expanded.

60 Vbeta and 13 Jbeta primers were used in PCR. Produced via immunoSEQ multiplex PCR; TCRdb's table is partial and in-frame only. This repertoire comprises more than 140,000 clones; its ten largest clones make up 2.2%. In regard to this clone: Its specificity is unknown.

Germline CDR1 is SGDLS and CDR2 is YYNGEE. V trimming: 0 bases; J trimming: 6 bases; junction bases outside the gene matches: 6. The CDR3 totals 16 residues. The sample was PBMCs. The receptor comes from a woman aged 18-30 years in good health and CMV-seronegative. This chain links TRBV9 with TRBJ2-2; TRBD2 agrees at 9 bases. In DNA form, the CDR3 reads TGTGCCAGCAGCGTAGTAGCTAGCGGGACCCCCGGGGAGCTGTTTTTT. Its translation is CASSVVASGTPGELFF.